This T cell receptor beta chain was obtained from a study of identifying expanded T cells in peripheral blood. CDR1 and CDR2 (germline): SGHDT, YYEEEE. The CDR3 has 15 residues. V lost 1 base, J lost 4 bases, and 12 bases lay in between. Points on this clone: Its antigen is undetermined.

Generated by immunoSEQ multiplex PCR, the TCRdb table keeps only in-frame clones and is missing some. The sample shows 100,000 or so clones, around nine tenths of them seen only once. Healthy donors had no documented immune events, such as infections, while sampled. Broader study findings: Roughly two-week clone count variance significantly increased as total template count grew.

The sequence came from a person between 18 and 75 years old in good health. The rearrangement joins TRBV5-6 to TRBJ1-5, with D possibly TRBD1 on 6 matching bases. Input material: blood. This chain's CDR3 is CASSLTGTRNQPQHF. CDR3 coding DNA: TGTGCCAGCAGCTTGACAGGGACTAGGAATCAGCCCCAGCATTTT.